These 16 T cell receptor beta chains came from one sample sequenced in a study of cytomegalovirus exposure and HLA in healthy donors. The PCR made use of 60 Vbeta and 13 Jbeta primers. Assay used: immunoSEQ multiplex PCR; TCRdb lists only in-frame clones, some missing. This table lists tens of thousands of clones. Source material: PBMCs. The source is a female donor in good health and CMV-seropositive.

J is TRBJ1-1 and V is TRBV9, with D perhaps matching TRBD1 (6 bases). The V gene lost 3 bases and the J gene lost 0 bases, with 9 bases spanning the gap. The CDR3 contains 14 residues. Germline values: CDR1 SGDLS, CDR2 YYNGEE. The CDR3: CASSGGLLNTEAFF. The DNA for the CDR3 is TGTGCCAGCAGCGGGGGGCTCCTGAACACTGAAGCTTTCTTT.

The rearrangement links TRBV5-1 to TRBJ2-2, with 8 nucleotides matching TRBD1. The CDR3 contains 16 residues. Looked up from germline, CDR1 is SGHRS and CDR2 is YFSETQ. V lost 4 bases and J lost 4; bases outside the gene matches: 9. DNA for the CDR3: TGCGCCAGCAGCCCTGACAGGGGCAGAGTCACCGGGGAGCTGTTTTTT. As protein: CASSPDRGRVTGELFF. The variable domain in full, with the rest retrieved from reference TRBV5-1 and TRBJ2-2, is KAGVTQTPRYLIKTRGQQVTLSCSPISGHRSVSWYQQTPGQGLQFLFEYFSETQRNKGNFPGRFSGRQFSNSRSEMNVSTLELGDSALYLCASSPDRGRVTGELFFGEGSRLTVL.

The chain uses TRBV6-5 and TRBJ1-4; D may be TRBD1 (6 bases). The V gene lost 6 bases and the J gene lost 0 bases, with 11 bases spanning the gap. CDR1 is MNHEY and CDR2 is SVGAGI in the germline V gene. This CDR3 has 15 amino acids. The CDR3: CASRGGPATNEKLFF. CDR3 bases: TGTGCCAGCAGGGGGGGGCCGGCAACTAATGAAAAACTGTTTTTT.

V usage is TRBV15 and J usage is TRBJ1-2; TRBD1 aligns across 9 bases. CDR1 is LNHNV, CDR2 YYDKDF, per germline (reference sequence). The V gene end was trimmed by 0 bases and the J gene end by 4 bases; junction bases not matched to a gene: 12. This CDR3 comprises 18 residues. The CDR3 DNA follows: TGTGCCACCAGCAGAGATGGGACAGGGCAGGGGAGTAGCTATGGCTACACCTTC. Residues: CATSRDGTGQGSSYGYTF.

The chain combines TRBV15 with TRBJ2-7; the D gene is possibly TRBD1 (5 bases). The germline CDR1 and CDR2 sequences are LNHNV and YYDKDF (reference sequence). CDR3 length: 14 amino acids. V dropped 11 bases and J dropped 3 bases, with 20 bases sitting between them. CDR3: CASLLRRGDYEQYF. CDR3 coding DNA: TGTGCCTCTCTCCTCCGAAGGGGCGACTACGAGCAGTACTTC.

The chain couples TRBV19 to TRBJ2-7, with 12 positions matching TRBD2. Germline V gene sequence: CDR1 LNHDA, CDR2 SQIVND (reference sequence). This CDR3 comprises 16 residues. Trimming removed 5 bases from V and 2 bases from J; junction bases left unmatched: 7. The CDR3 sequence is CASSAQLAGGPYEQYF. As DNA, the CDR3 is TGTGCCAGTAGTGCCCAGCTAGCGGGGGGGCCCTACGAGCAGTACTTC.

V is TRBV7-2 and J is TRBJ2-7, with 8 bases lining up with TRBD2. The CDR3 contains 14 residues. Germline assignment: CDR1 SGHTA and CDR2 FQGNSA. Trimming removed 3 bases from V and 2 bases from J; junction bases left unmatched: 3. The CDR3 nucleotides are TGTGCCAGCAGCTTTCGGGGGGGCCCCTACGAGCAGTACTTC. Translation gives CASSFRGGPYEQYF.

The V gene is TRBV19, the J gene TRBJ1-6; 7 nucleotides line up with TRBD1. Germline trimming cut 3 bases from V and 2 bases from J; bases unmatched to any gene: 4. This CDR3 has 16 amino acids. Germline V gene data show CDR1 as LNHDA and CDR2 as SQIVND (reference sequence). The CDR3 sequence: CASSISGQAYNSPLHF. The CDR3 DNA follows: TGTGCCAGTAGTATCTCCGGACAGGCCTATAATTCACCCCTCCACTTT.

V usage is TRBV28 and J usage is TRBJ2-3, with TRBD1 as a possible D gene (5 bases). The CDR3 covers 15 residues. Germline V CDR1 and CDR2: MDHEN, SYDVKM. Trimming pared 6 bases from V and 5 bases from J, leaving 18 bases between. CDR3 protein: CASRVDNALKDTQYF. DNA of the CDR3: TGTGCCAGCAGGGTGGACAATGCTTTAAAAGATACGCAGTATTTT.

The V and J genes are TRBV7-2 and TRBJ2-3; D is perhaps TRBD2 (6 bases). V gave up 5 bases and J gave up 2 bases, with 14 bases separating them. In germline, CDR1 is SGHTA, CDR2 FQGNSA. The CDR3 length is 15 residues. CDR3 protein: CASSRSGVNTDTQYF. CDR3 coding DNA: TGTGCCAGCAGCCGTAGCGGAGTTAACACAGATACGCAGTATTTT.

V and J are TRBV6-6 and TRBJ1-2, with 7 nucleotides matching TRBD1. CDR3 size: 12 residues. The V and J ends lost 5 bases and 5 bases, in that order; junction bases with no gene match: 2. Germline assignment: CDR1 MNHNY and CDR2 SVGAGI (reference sequence). This CDR3 is CASSETGYGYTF. In DNA form, the CDR3 reads TGTGCCAGCAGTGAGACAGGGTATGGCTACACCTTC.

The chain employs TRBV15 and TRBJ1-1; TRBD1 aligns across 7 bases. The CDR3 runs 15 residues. V dropped 1 base and J dropped 6; count of bases not matched to a gene: 8. Germline CDR1 LNHNV, CDR2 YYDKDF (reference sequence). The CDR3 reads CATSRVGGGGAEAFF. CDR3 bases: TGTGCCACCAGCAGAGTAGGGGGCGGTGGGGCTGAAGCTTTCTTT.

V usage is TRBV19 and J usage is TRBJ2-3, with D possibly matching TRBD1 (6 bases). Germline CDR1 reads LNHDA; CDR2 reads SQIVND (reference sequence). The germline V and J ends were trimmed by 4 bases and 0 bases, with 17 bases remaining between them. The CDR3 totals 17 residues. In DNA, the CDR3 is TGTGCCAGTAGTAGAGTTCGGGCAGGACAGAGCACAGATACGCAGTATTTT. Protein: CASSRVRAGQSTDTQYF. Filled out from reference TRBV19 and TRBJ2-3, the complete variable domain reads DGGITQSPKYLFRKEGQNVTLSCEQNLNHDAMYWYRQDPGQGLRLIYYSQIVNDFQKGDIAEGYSVSREKKESFPLTVTSAQKNPTAFYLCASSRVRAGQSTDTQYFGPGTRLTVL.

V gene TRBV2 combines with J gene TRBJ2-6; D not certain. Germline V gene sequence: CDR1 SNHLY, CDR2 FYNNEI. V lost 4 bases and J 5 bases, leaving 12 bases between the germline ends. The CDR3 contains 15 residues. CDR3 sequence (DNA): TGTGCCAGCAGTGCTCAGGTAGATAGGGCCAACGTCCTGACTTTC. Translated, it gives CASSAQVDRANVLTF. Variable domain in full (rest from reference TRBV2 and TRBJ2-6): EPEVTQTPSHQVTQMGQEVILRCVPISNHLYFYWYRQILGQKVEFLVSFYNNEISEKSEIFDDQFSVERPDGSNFTLKIRSTKLEDSAMYFCASSAQVDRANVLTFGAGSRLTVL.

The genes are TRBV11-3 and TRBJ1-2; D remains ambiguous. The germline CDR1 and CDR2 sequences are SGHNT and YENEEA. This CDR3 has 12 amino acids. Between the trimmed V and J ends, which lost 1 base and 5 bases, there was a span of 5 bases. The chain's CDR3 is CASSLGQYGYTF. The CDR3 DNA is TGTGCCAGCAGCTTAGGGCAGTATGGCTACACCTTC. Complete variable domain (other parts from reference TRBV11-3 and TRBJ1-2): EAGVVQSPRYKIIEKKQPVAFWCNPISGHNTLYWYLQNLGQGPELLIRYENEEAVDDSQLPKDRFSAERLKGVDSTLKIQPAELGDSAVYLCASSLGQYGYTFGSGTRLTVV.

V and J are TRBV6-5 and TRBJ2-1, with TRBD1 matching 9 bases. The trim removed 5 bases at V and 6 bases at J, leaving 8 bases unmatched. The CDR3 is 15 amino acids. Germline V lookup: CDR1 MNHEY, CDR2 SVGAGI. DNA for the CDR3: TGTGCCAGCAGTCGAACAGGGGGCGCATCCAATGAGCAGTTCTTC. Translating gives CASSRTGGASNEQFF.